Described below is a single T cell receptor beta chain sequence and its context. This clonotype was seen more than once but under ten times. Which antigen it targets is not known. No per-base quality is available; no much larger clone lies one base away. The library was built by means of RT-PCR. The data were produced on an Illumina HiSeq 2500. The public reads were reprocessed in TCRdb via fastp at Q25 and MiXCR, keeping in-frame beta chains. Rows matching on CDR3 protein sequence are summarized as one entry with the most common DNA and genes. Across this sample there are around 710,000 distinct CDR3 sequences, with around 14% seen only once. The top ten hold less than 7% of the sample. The data originate from a study of response to subunit inactivated influenza vaccine (dated by TCRdb to between 2017 and 2018). Concerning the study at large: Deep quantitative T cell receptor repertoire profiling was used in the study to track responses to a trivalent subunit inactivated influenza vaccine. What the research found in general, with its limitations: It was suggested by the authors that each seasonal influenza vaccination may recruit only a limited number of new T cells.

The TCR originated in a middle-aged man who received an inactivated influenza vaccine. Donor details come from another sample of the same person, matched by shared clones. The sequencing used PBMCs from blood, collected less than 15 days before vaccination.

The CDR3 sequence is CASSQGGATYNEQFF. The sequenced DNA is TGTGCCAGCAGCCAAGGGGGGGCCACCTACAATGAGCAGTTCTTC. In this chain, TRBV3-1 is recombined with TRBJ2-1; the D segment may tentatively be TRBD1 or TRBD2, each giving 6 matched bases. From a lookup of the germline V gene (reference sequence), CDR1 and CDR2 are LGHDT and YNNKEL. Deletion took 1 base off V and 2 bases off J, with a span of 9 bases between the germline ends. The CDR3 sequence holds 15 residues, the cysteine and phenylalanine included. Solely the CDR3 DNA is kept, with 45 bases framed from the first base.